This TCR beta chain was recorded in a study of CD8+ T cells in alopecia areata. This clone was counted at least ten times. The CDR3 extends over 18 amino acids. V lost 6 bases and J lost 5; bases outside the gene matches: 19. Per germline, CDR1 SGHTA and CDR2 FQGNSA. Treatment meaning: oral pan-JAK inhibitor, 5-10 mg twice daily. As the sequencing template, cDNA was produced by extracting RNA and reverse transcribing it. Data came from immunoSEQ multiplex PCR; TCRdb stores just in-frame clones and leaves some out. The table includes 60,000 to 85,000 clones, roughly 70% detected once. The TCR originated in a human donor with alopecia areata. Sequencing used CD8+ T cells sorted from blood, obtained at week 24, from a patient treated with tofacitinib. The chain uses TRBV7-2 and TRBJ1-5; 7 bases map to TRBD1. The CDR3 loop reads CASRSPIPPTGVYQPQHF. CDR3 nucleotide sequence: TGTGCCAGCAGAAGTCCGATCCCCCCCACAGGGGTGTATCAGCCCCAGCATTTT.